This T cell receptor (beta chain) was captured by sequencing in a study of blood T cell repertoires in COVID-19. This CDR3 has 18 residues. With 5 bases clipped from V and 0 bases from J, the junction kept 7 bases outside the gene matches. Germline assignment: CDR1 SGHAT and CDR2 FQNNGV. The table came from immunoSEQ multiplex PCR; TCRdb's copy has only in-frame clones and leaves some out. The data contain around 49,000 clones, about 78% of them singletons. Across about two dozen US areas, participants ranged in age from about 18 to 89 years. This TCR came from a woman between 45 and 65 years old with acute COVID-19. Input material: PBMCs or T cells enriched from blood (not recorded which). The J gene is TRBJ2-3, the V gene TRBV11-2; 14 nucleotides agree with TRBD2. The CDR3 reads CASSRGLAGAQSTDTQYF. For the CDR3, the DNA is TGTGCCAGCAGCCGGGGACTAGCGGGGGCACAAAGCACAGATACGCAGTATTTT.